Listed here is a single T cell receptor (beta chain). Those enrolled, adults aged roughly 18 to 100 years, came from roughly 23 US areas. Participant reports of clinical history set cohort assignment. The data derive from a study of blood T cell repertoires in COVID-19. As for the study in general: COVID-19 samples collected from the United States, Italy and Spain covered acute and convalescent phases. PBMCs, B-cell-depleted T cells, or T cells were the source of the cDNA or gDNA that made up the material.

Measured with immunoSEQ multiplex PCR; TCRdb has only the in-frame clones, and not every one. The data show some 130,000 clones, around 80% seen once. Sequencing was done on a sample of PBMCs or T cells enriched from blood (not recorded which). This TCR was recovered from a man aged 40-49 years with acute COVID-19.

The CDR3 is CASSQTTSGNEQFF. The CDR3 region has the DNA TGTGCCAGCAGCCAAACGACTAGCGGGAATGAGCAGTTCTTC. The rearrangement links TRBV7-3 to TRBJ2-1, with 10 bases aligning to TRBD2. J lost 7 bases, V lost 5 bases, and 5 bases had no gene match. Germline V gene lookup returns CDR1 SGHTA and CDR2 FQGTGA. CDR3 size: 14 residues.